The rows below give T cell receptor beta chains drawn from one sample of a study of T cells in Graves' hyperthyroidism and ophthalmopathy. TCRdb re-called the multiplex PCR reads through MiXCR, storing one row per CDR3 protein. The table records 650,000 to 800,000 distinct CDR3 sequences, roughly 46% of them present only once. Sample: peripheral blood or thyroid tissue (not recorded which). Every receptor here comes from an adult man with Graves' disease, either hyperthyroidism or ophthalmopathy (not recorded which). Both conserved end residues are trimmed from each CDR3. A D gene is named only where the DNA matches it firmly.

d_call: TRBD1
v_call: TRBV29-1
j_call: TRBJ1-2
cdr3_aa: SVESQGGLDGYT

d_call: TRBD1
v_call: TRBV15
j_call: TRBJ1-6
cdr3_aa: ATSRDPTGTVPLH

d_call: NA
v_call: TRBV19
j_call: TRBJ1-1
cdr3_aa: ASSIVWGTDTEAF

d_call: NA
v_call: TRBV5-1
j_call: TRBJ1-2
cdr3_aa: ASSGSPDGAGGYT

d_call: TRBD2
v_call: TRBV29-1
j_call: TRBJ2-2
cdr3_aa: SVGGRVGGELF

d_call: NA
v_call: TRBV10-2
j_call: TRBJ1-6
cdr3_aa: ASSGDDAPLH

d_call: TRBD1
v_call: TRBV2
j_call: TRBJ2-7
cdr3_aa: ASSEPDRRTYEQY

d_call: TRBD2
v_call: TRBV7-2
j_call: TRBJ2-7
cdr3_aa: ASSPTSGITYEQY

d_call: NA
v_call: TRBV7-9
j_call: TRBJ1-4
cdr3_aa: ASSQSKVATNEKLF

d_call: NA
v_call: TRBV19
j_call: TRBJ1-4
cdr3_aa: ASSPSTARATNEKLF

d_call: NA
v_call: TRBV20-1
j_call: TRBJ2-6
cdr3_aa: SASSVGQGGSGANVLT

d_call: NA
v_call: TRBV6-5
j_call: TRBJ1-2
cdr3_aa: ASRRQSNYGYT

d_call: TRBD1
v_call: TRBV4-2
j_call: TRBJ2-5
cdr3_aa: ASSQVSPRQGETQY

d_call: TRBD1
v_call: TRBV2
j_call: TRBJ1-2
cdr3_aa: ASGGRQGSAGYT

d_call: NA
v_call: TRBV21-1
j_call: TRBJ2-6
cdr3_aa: ASSRRGADVLT

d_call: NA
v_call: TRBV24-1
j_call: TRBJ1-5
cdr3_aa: ATSEALGQPQH

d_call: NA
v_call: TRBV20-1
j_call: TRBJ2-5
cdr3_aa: SASTSEEETQY

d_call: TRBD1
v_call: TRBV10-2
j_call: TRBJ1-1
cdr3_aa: ASSDPRGPTNTEAF

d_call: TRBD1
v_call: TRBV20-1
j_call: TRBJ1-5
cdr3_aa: SARGPGTDSNQPQH

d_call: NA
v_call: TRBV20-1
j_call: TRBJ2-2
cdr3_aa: SGAEHTGELF

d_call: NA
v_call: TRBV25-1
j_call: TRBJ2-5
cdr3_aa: ASSASSRGMDSETQY

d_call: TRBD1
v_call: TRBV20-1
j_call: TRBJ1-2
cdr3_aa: SARVSLTGSYYGYT

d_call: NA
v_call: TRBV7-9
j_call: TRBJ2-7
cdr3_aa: ASSPYTGSYEQY

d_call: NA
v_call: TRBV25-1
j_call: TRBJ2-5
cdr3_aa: ASSEGRLVVGETQY

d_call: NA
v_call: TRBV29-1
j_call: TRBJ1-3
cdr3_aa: SVAGASGNTIY

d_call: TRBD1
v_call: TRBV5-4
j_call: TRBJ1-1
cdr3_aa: ASSLPTGSNTEAF

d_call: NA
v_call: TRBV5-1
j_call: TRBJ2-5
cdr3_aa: ASSGGTSRETQY

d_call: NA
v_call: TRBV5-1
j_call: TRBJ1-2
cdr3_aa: ASSGYYGYT

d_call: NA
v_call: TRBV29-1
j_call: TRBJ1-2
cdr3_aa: SVGPENYGYT

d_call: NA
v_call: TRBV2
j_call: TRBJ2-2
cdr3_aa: ASSAGGMNTGELF

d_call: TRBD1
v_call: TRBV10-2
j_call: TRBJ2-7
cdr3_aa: VSSEGQGYEQY

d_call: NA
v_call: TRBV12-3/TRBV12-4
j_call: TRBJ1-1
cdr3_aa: ASKGRGNAAF

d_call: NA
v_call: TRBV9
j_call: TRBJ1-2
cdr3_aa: ASSVGTEASYGYT

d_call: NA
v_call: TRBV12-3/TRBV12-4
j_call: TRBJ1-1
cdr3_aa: ASSFIVRNTEAF

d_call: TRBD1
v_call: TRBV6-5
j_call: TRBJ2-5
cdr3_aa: ASSPPTGETQY

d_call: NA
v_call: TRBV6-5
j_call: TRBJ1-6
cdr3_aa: ASSYSPGANSPLH

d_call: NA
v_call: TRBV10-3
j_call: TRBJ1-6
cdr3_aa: AISYSLIDSPLH

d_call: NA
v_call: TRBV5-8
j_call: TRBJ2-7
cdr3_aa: ASSLTGSEQY

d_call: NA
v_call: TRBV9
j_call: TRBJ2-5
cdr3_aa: ASSVDGSETQY

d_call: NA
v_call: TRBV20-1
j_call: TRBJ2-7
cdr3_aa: SAHGTSSSYEQY

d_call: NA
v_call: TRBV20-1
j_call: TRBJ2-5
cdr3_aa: SATYRDRKETQY

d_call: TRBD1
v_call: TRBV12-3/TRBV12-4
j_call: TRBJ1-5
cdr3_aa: ASRLQGAGQPQH

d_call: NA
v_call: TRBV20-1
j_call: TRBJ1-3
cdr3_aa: SARVTGNTIY

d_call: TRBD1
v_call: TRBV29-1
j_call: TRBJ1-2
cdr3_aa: SGLQGQGNYGYT

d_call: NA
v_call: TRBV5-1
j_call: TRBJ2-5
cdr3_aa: ASSANREGKTQY

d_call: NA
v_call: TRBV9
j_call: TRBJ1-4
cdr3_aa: ASSQTVGGKLF

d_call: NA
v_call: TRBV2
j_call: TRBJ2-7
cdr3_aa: ASSQGRSPYEQY

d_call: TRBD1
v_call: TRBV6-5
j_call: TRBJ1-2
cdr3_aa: AISYEGAIGYT

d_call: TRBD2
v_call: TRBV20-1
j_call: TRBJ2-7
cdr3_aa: SANSLAGIYEQY

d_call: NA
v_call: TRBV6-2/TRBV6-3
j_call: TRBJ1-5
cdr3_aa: ASSYLRDASAGPQH

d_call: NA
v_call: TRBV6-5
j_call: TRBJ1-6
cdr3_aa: ASSSLFGGSNSPLH

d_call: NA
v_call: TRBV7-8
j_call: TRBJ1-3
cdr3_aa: ASSRAAGNTIY

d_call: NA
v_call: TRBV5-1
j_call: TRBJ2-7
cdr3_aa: ASSLTGHEPYEQY

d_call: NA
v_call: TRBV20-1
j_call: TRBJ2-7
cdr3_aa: SARSGISREQY

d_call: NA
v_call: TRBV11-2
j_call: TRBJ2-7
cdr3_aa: ASSYPGKKAYEQY

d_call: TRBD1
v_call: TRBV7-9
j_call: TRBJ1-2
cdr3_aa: ASSFRDRGRPDGYT

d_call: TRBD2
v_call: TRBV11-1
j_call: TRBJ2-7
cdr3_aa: ASSLPGTSGGDAYEQY

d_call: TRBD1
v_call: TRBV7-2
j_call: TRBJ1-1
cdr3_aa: ASSLDRGHKRRAEAF